A selection of T cell receptor beta chains follows, all from one sample in a study of lymphopenia after photon versus proton radiotherapy. Assay used: immunoSEQ multiplex PCR; TCRdb lists only in-frame clones, some missing. This sample has tens of thousands of clones, with about 84% found just once. The sample here was peripheral blood, taken from a patient treated with photon-based radiotherapy. These receptors were obtained from a man aged 50 to 60 with gastric cancer. Each CDR3 is given with its conserved first and last residue. D genes are given only for firm matches. Not all rows give a size; the values are once, few, many and, for expanded clones, a class.

j_call clone_size d_call v_call cdr3_aa cdr3_nt
TRBJ1-2 NA NA TRBV28 CASQNRYGYTF TGTGCCAGCCAGAACCGCTATGGCTACACCTTC
TRBJ2-2 NA TRBD2 TRBV5-4 CASRQTLAGVAGELFF TGTGCCAGCAGACAGACACTAGCGGGAGTTGCCGGGGAGCTGTTTTTT
TRBJ1-2 NA TRBD1 TRBV28 CASSSPSSGGLGYGYTF TGTGCCAGCAGTTCACCATCCTCAGGGGGCCTCGGCTATGGCTACACCTTC
TRBJ1-4 NA NA TRBV27 CASSFVQGHEKLFF TGTGCCAGCAGTTTCGTACAGGGACATGAAAAACTGTTTTTT
TRBJ2-7 NA TRBD1 TRBV29-1 CSVVTGGSYEQYF TGCAGCGTTGTTACAGGGGGATCCTACGAGCAGTACTTC
TRBJ2-7 NA NA TRBV19 CASRRGAPSSYEQYF TGTGCCAGTAGGCGAGGGGCCCCGAGCTCCTACGAGCAGTACTTC
TRBJ2-7 once TRBD2 TRBV5-6 CASSLGSSGRGYEQYF TGTGCCAGCAGCTTGGGGAGTAGCGGGAGAGGGTACGAGCAGTACTTC
TRBJ1-1 NA NA TRBV30 CAWSTGRATEAFF TGTGCCTGGAGTACAGGTAGGGCCACTGAAGCTTTCTTT
TRBJ2-4 NA NA TRBV19 CASSLRAKNIQYF TGTGCCAGTAGTCTCAGAGCCAAAAACATTCAGTACTTC
TRBJ2-3 NA TRBD1 TRBV28 CASSAPRDRGTDTQYF TGTGCCAGCAGTGCACCCAGGGACAGGGGCACAGATACGCAGTATTTT
TRBJ1-2 NA NA TRBV10-3 CAISGTLGGDTF TGTGCCATCAGTGGTACACTTGGGGGGGACACCTTC
TRBJ2-7 NA NA TRBV2 CASRTGFGEQYF TGTGCCAGCAGGACAGGCTTCGGCGAGCAGTACTTC
TRBJ2-7 NA NA TRBV5-4 CASSRLGAYEQYF TGTGCCAGCAGTCGACTAGGGGCCTACGAGCAGTACTTC
TRBJ2-7 NA TRBD2 TRBV25-1 CASRATSAPYEQYF TGTGCCAGCAGAGCAACTAGCGCTCCCTACGAGCAGTACTTC
TRBJ2-1 NA TRBD1 TRBV2 CASSDLGQGNNEQFF TGTGCCAGCAGTGACCTGGGACAGGGAAACAATGAGCAGTTCTTC
TRBJ1-2 NA NA TRBV10-3 CAISARTASNYGYTF TGTGCCATCAGTGCCCGGACAGCTTCTAACTATGGCTACACCTTC